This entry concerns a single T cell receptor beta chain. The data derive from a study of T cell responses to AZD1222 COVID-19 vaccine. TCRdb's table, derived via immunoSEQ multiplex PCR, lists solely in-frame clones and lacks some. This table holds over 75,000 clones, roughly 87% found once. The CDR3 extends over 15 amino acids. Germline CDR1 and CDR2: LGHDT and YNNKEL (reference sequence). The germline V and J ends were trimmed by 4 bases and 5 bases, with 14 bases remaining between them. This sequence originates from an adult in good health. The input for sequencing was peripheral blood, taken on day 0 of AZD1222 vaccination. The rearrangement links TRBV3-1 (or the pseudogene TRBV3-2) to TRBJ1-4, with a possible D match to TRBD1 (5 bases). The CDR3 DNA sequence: TGTGCCAGCAGCCCGTACAGGAGGCAGAATGAAAAACTGTTTTTT. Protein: CASSPYRRQNEKLFF.